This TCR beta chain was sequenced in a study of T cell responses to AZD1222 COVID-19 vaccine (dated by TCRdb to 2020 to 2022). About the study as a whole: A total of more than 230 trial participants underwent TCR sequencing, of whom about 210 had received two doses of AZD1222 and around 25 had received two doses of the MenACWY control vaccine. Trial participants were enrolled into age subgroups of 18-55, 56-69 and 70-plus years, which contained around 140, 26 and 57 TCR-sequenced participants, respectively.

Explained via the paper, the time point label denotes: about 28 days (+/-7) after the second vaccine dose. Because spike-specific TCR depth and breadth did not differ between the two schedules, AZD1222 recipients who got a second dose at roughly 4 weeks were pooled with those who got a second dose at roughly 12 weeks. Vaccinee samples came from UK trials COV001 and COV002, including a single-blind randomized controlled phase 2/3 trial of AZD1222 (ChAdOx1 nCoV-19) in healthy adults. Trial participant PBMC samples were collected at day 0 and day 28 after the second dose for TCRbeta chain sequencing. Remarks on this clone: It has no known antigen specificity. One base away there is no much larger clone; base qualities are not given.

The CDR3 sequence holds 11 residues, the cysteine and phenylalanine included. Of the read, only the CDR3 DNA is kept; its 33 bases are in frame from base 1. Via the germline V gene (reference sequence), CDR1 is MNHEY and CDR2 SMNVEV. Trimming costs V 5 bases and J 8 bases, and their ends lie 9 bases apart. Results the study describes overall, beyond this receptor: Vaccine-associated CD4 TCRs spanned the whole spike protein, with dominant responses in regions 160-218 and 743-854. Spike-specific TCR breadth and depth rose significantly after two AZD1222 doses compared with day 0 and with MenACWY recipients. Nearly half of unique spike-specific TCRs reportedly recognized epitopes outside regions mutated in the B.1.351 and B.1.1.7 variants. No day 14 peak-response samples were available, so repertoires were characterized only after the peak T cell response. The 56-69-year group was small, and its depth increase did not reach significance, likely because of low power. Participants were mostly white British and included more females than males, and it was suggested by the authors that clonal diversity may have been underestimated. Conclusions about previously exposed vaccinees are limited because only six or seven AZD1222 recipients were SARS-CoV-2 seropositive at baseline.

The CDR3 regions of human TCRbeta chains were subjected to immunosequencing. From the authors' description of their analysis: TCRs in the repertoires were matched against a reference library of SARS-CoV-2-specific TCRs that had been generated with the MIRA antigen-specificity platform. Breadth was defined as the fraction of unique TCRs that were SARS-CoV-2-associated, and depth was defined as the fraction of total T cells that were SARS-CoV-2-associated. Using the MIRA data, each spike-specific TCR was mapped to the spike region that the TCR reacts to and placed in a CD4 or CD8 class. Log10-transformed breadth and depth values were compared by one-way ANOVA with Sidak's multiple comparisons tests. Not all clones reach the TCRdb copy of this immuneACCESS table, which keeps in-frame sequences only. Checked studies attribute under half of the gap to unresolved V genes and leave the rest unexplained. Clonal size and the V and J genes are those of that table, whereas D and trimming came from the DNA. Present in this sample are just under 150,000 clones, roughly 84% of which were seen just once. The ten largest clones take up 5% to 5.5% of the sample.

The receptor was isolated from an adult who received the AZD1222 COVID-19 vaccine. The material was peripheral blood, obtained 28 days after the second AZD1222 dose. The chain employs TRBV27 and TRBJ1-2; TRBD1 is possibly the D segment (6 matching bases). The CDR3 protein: CASSTGTGYTF. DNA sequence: TGTGCCAGCAGTACAGGGACCGGCTACACCTTC.